This is a list of T cell receptor beta chains from one sample in a study of T-cell memory formation after mild COVID-19. TCRdb reanalysed the 5' RACE reads using MiXCR and keeps one entry per CDR3 protein. Found here are some 320,000 distinct CDR3 sequences, approximately 15% of them singletons; the top ten hold about 20%. The source material was PBMCs or a T cell subset sorted from them (not recorded which). The receptors stem from a man in his late teens or twenties who had mild COVID-19 (a few samples of this study predate the infection). Cell type and time point are not known. CDR3s include the opening cysteine and the closing phenylalanine or tryptophan. D genes are given only for firm matches. Size tells how often a clone was seen (once, few, many) or the class of an expanded clone, and some rows leave it out.

D gene: TRBD1
V gene: TRBV24-1
J gene: TRBJ2-1
clone size: many
CDR3 DNA: TGTGCCACCAGTGATGCACGGGACAGTCACGGCTACAATGAGCAGTTCTTC
CDR3 protein: CATSDARDSHGYNEQFF

D gene: -
V gene: TRBV30
J gene: TRBJ1-4
clone size: few
CDR3 DNA: TGTGCCTGGAGTGTATATGAAAAACTGTTTTTT
CDR3 protein: CAWSVYEKLFF

D gene: -
V gene: TRBV6-6
J gene: TRBJ2-5
clone size: -
CDR3 DNA: TGTGCCAGCAGTTACTACAGGGAAGAGACCCAGTACTTC
CDR3 protein: CASSYYREETQYF

D gene: TRBD2
V gene: TRBV6-5
J gene: TRBJ2-1
clone size: few
CDR3 DNA: TGTGCCAGCAGTTCCCACCGGAGGGTGAGACTAGCGGGGGGTATCAACTCCTACAATGAGCAGTTCTTC
CDR3 protein: CASSSHRRVRLAGGINSYNEQFF

D gene: -
V gene: TRBV20-1
J gene: TRBJ1-6
clone size: -
CDR3 DNA: TGCAGTGCTACCCGCCACGGGAATTCACCCCTCCACTTT
CDR3 protein: CSATRHGNSPLHF

D gene: TRBD1
V gene: TRBV7-8
J gene: TRBJ1-1
clone size: few
CDR3 DNA: TGTGCCAGCAGCTTAACAGGGGAGAAAGCTTTCTTT
CDR3 protein: CASSLTGEKAFF

D gene: -
V gene: TRBV28
J gene: TRBJ2-2
clone size: few
CDR3 DNA: TGTGCCAGCACCGAGCTCACGGGCAGGGAGGTTGCCGGGGAGCTGTTTTTT
CDR3 protein: CASTELTGREVAGELFF

D gene: -
V gene: TRBV3-1
J gene: TRBJ2-2
clone size: few
CDR3 DNA: TGTGCCAGCAGCCAAGAGAACCAATATTTTGGGGAGCTGTTTTTT
CDR3 protein: CASSQENQYFGELFF

D gene: TRBD1
V gene: TRBV19
J gene: TRBJ1-6
clone size: -
CDR3 DNA: TGTGCCAGTAGGCCGGGACAGGGTTATTCACCCCTCCACTTT
CDR3 protein: CASRPGQGYSPLHF

D gene: -
V gene: TRBV5-1
J gene: TRBJ1-2
clone size: -
CDR3 DNA: TGCGCCAGCAGCTTGGACAGGGAAGGAGGGGGCTACACCTTC
CDR3 protein: CASSLDREGGGYTF

D gene: -
V gene: TRBV28
J gene: TRBJ2-4
clone size: few
CDR3 DNA: TGTGCCAGCAGCCTACGACCGGCAAAGCAGTACTTC
CDR3 protein: CASSLRPAKQYF

D gene: TRBD2
V gene: TRBV7-7
J gene: TRBJ2-2
clone size: -
CDR3 DNA: TGTGCCAGCAGCCCAGCGGGGGTAGCCGGGGAGCTGTTTTTT
CDR3 protein: CASSPAGVAGELFF

D gene: TRBD1
V gene: TRBV6-2/TRBV6-3
J gene: TRBJ2-7
clone size: -
CDR3 DNA: TGTGCCAGCCGCGGGACAGGGTCCTACGAGCAGTACTTC
CDR3 protein: CASRGTGSYEQYF

D gene: -
V gene: TRBV5-1
J gene: TRBJ2-1
clone size: many
CDR3 DNA: TGCGCCAGCTCCTTAGCGGTCCTCTCCTACAATGAGCAGTTCTTC
CDR3 protein: CASSLAVLSYNEQFF

D gene: TRBD1
V gene: TRBV7-2
J gene: TRBJ1-5
clone size: -
CDR3 DNA: TGTGCCAGCAGCGCGGGACAGTTCAATCAGCCCCAGCATTTT
CDR3 protein: CASSAGQFNQPQHF

D gene: -
V gene: TRBV7-6
J gene: TRBJ2-6
clone size: many
CDR3 DNA: TGTGCCAGCAACCGAGACGGGCCTGGGGCCAACGTCCTGACTTTC
CDR3 protein: CASNRDGPGANVLTF

D gene: -
V gene: TRBV7-3
J gene: TRBJ2-6
clone size: -
CDR3 DNA: TGTGCCAGCAGCTTAACAGGCAGGGATCAGGCTGGGGCCAACGTCCTGACTTTC
CDR3 protein: CASSLTGRDQAGANVLTF

D gene: -
V gene: TRBV11-2
J gene: TRBJ2-7
clone size: -
CDR3 DNA: TGTGCCAGCGGGGGGTCTACCTACGAGCAGTACTTC
CDR3 protein: CASGGSTYEQYF

D gene: -
V gene: TRBV4-3
J gene: TRBJ1-4
clone size: few
CDR3 DNA: TGCGCCAGCACCCAACGGGGCGCAACTAATGAAAAACTGTTTTTT
CDR3 protein: CASTQRGATNEKLFF

D gene: -
V gene: TRBV3-1
J gene: TRBJ1-2
clone size: -
CDR3 DNA: TGTGCCAGCAGCCAAGGGTGGGACGGGGGATCTGGCTACACCTTC
CDR3 protein: CASSQGWDGGSGYTF

D gene: -
V gene: TRBV4-2
J gene: TRBJ1-1
clone size: -
CDR3 DNA: TGTGCCAGCAGCCAAGTGCCCAGGGTGAACACTGAAGCTTTCTTT
CDR3 protein: CASSQVPRVNTEAFF

D gene: -
V gene: TRBV4-3
J gene: TRBJ2-3
clone size: few
CDR3 DNA: TGCGCCAGCAGCCAAGACGAGAGGGCCGGGGATACGCAGTATTTT
CDR3 protein: CASSQDERAGDTQYF

D gene: -
V gene: TRBV20-1
J gene: TRBJ2-5
clone size: -
CDR3 DNA: TGCAGTGCTGGATATACTAGGGTTTCCGGCGAGACCCAGTACTTC
CDR3 protein: CSAGYTRVSGETQYF

D gene: TRBD2
V gene: TRBV6-6
J gene: TRBJ2-7
clone size: -
CDR3 DNA: TGTGCCAGCAGTACTACTAGCGGGGGTTACGAGCAGTACTTC
CDR3 protein: CASSTTSGGYEQYF

D gene: -
V gene: TRBV5-1
J gene: TRBJ1-1
clone size: -
CDR3 DNA: TGCGCCAGCAGCGTACCAATGAACACTGAAGCTTTCTTT
CDR3 protein: CASSVPMNTEAFF

D gene: -
V gene: TRBV5-1
J gene: TRBJ2-5
clone size: many
CDR3 DNA: TGCGCCAGCAGCCCGGGGGCAGGGGCTTGGGAGACCCAGTACTTC
CDR3 protein: CASSPGAGAWETQYF

D gene: -
V gene: TRBV20-1
J gene: TRBJ2-7
clone size: -
CDR3 DNA: TGCAGTGCTAGGAGTCCGCGGGGTCGTCCATACGAGCAGTACTTC
CDR3 protein: CSARSPRGRPYEQYF

D gene: -
V gene: TRBV4-1
J gene: TRBJ1-1
clone size: few
CDR3 DNA: TGCGCCAGCAGCCAGTCCCCTAGCCGGACTGGCACTGAAGCTTTCTTT
CDR3 protein: CASSQSPSRTGTEAFF